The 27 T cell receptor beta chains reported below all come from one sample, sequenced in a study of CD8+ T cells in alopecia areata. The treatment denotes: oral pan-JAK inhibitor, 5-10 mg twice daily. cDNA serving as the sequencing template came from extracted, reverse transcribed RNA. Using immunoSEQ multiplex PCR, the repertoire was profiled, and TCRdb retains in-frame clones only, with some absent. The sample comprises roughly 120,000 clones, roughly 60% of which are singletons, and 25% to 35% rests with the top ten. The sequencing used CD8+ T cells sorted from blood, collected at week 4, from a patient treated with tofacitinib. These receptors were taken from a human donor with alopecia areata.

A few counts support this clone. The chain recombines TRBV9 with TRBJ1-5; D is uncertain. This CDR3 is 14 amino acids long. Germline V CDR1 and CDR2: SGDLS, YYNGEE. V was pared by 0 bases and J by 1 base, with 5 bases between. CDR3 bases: TGTGCCAGCAGCGTAGCGGAGAGCAATCAGCCCCAGCATTTT. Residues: CASSVAESNQPQHF.

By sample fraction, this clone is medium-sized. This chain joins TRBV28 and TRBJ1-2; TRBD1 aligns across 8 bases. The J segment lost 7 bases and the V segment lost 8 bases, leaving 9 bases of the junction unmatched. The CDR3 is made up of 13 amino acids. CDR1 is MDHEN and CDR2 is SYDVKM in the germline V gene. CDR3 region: CASGLTGVSGYTF. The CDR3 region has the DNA TGTGCCAGCGGGTTGACAGGGGTCTCTGGCTACACCTTC.

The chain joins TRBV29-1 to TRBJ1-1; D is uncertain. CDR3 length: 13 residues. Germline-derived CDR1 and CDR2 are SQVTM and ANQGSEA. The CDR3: CIMTGPLNTEAFF. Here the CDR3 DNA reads TGCATCATGACCGGACCGTTGAACACTGAAGCTTTCTTT.

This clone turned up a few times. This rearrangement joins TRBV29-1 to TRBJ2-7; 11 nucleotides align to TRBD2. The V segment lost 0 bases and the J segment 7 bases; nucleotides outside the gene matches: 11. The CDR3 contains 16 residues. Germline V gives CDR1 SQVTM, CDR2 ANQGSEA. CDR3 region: CSVEDATSGGTGEQYF. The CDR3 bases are TGCAGCGTTGAAGATGCCACTAGCGGGGGTACGGGTGAGCAGTACTTC.

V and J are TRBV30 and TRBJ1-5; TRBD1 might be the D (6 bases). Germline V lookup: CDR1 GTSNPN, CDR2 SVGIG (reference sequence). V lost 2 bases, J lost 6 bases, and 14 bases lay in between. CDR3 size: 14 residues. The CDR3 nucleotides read TGTGCCTGGAGTACAGGGTTTGGGGGTCAGCCCCAGCATTTT. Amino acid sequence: CAWSTGFGGQPQHF.

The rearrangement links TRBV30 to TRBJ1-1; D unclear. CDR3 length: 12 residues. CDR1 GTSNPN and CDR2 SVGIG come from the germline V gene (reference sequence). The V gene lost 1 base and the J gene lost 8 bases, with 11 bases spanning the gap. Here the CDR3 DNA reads TGTGCCTGGAGTGGTAGGTCGCAAGAAGCTTTCTTT. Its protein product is CAWSGRSQEAFF.

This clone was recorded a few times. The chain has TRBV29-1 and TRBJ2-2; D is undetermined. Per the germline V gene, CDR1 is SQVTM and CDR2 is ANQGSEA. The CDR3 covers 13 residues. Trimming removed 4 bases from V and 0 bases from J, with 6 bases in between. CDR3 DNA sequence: TGCAGCGTTGGAGCAGCGAACACCGGGGAGCTGTTTTTT. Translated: CSVGAANTGELFF.

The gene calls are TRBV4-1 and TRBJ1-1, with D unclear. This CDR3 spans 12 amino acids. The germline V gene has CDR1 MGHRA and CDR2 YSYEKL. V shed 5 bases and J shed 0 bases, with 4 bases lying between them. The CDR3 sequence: CASSDMNTEAFF. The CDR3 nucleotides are TGCGCCAGCAGCGACATGAACACTGAAGCTTTCTTT.

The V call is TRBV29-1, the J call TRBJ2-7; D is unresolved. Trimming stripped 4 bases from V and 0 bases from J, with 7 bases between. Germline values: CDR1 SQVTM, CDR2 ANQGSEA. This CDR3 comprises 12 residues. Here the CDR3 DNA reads TGCAGCGTTGTGGATAGCTCCTACGAGCAGTACTTC. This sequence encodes CSVVDSSYEQYF.

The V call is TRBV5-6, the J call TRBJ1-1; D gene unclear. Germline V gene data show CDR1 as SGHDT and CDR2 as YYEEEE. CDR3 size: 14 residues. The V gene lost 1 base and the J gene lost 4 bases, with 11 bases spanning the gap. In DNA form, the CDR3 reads TGTGCCAGCAGCTTGTGGGGTGCGGGCACTGAAGCTTTCTTT. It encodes CASSLWGAGTEAFF.

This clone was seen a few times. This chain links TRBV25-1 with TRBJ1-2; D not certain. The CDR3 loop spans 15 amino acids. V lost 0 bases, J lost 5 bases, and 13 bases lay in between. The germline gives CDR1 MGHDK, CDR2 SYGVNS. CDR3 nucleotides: TGTGCCAGCAGTGAATATACCGTAGAGGATTATGGCTACACCTTC. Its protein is CASSEYTVEDYGYTF.

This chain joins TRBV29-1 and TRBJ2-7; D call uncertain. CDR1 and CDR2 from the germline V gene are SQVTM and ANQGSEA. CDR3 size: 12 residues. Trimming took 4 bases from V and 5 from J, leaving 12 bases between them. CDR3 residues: CSVGYGSDEQYF. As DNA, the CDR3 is TGCAGCGTTGGTTACGGGTCCGACGAGCAGTACTTC.

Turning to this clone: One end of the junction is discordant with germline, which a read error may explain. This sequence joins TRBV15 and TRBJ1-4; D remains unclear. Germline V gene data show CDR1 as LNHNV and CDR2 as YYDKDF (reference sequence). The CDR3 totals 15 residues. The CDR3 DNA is TGTTCCACCAGCAGAAGGGCAGCAACTAATGAAAAACTGTTTTTT. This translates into CSTSRRAATNEKLFF. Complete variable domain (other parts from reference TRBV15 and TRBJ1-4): DAMVIQNPRYQVTQFGKPVTLSCSQTLNHNVMYWYQQKSSQAPKLLFHYYDKDFNNEADTPDNFQSRRPNTSFCFLDIRSPGLGDTAMYLCSTSRRAATNEKLFFGSGTQLSVL.

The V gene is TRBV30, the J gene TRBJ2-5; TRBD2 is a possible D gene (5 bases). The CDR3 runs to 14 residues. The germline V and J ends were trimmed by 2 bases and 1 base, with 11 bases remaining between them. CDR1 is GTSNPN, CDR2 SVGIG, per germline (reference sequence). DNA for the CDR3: TGTGCCTGGAGTTTTGGAAGCGGCCAAGAGACCCAGTACTTC. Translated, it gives CAWSFGSGQETQYF.

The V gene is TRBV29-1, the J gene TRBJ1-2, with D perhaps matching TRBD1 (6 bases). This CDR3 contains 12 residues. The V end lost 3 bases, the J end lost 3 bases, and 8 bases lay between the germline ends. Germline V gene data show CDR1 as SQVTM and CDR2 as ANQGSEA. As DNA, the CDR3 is TGCAGCGTTGACCCAGGGGACTATGGCTACACCTTC. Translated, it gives CSVDPGDYGYTF.

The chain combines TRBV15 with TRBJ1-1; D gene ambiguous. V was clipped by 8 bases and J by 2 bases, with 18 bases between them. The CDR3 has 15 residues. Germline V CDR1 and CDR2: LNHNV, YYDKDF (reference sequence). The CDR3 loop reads CATSVGRTINTEAFF. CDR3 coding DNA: TGTGCCACCTCTGTGGGGAGAACGATTAACACTGAAGCTTTCTTT.

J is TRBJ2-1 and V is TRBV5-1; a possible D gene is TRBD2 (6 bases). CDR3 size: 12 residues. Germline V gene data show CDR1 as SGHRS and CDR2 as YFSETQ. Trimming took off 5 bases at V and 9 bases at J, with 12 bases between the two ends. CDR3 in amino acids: CASRLGGTEQFF. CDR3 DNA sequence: TGCGCCAGCAGACTAGGAGGGACTGAGCAGTTCTTC.

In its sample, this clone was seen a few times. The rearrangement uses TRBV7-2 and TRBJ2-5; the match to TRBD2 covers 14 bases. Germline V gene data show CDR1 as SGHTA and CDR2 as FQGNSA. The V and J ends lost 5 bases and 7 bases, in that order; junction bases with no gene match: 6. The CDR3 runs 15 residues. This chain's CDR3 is CASSDGLAGGGTQYF. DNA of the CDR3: TGTGCCAGCAGCGACGGACTAGCGGGGGGAGGGACCCAGTACTTC.

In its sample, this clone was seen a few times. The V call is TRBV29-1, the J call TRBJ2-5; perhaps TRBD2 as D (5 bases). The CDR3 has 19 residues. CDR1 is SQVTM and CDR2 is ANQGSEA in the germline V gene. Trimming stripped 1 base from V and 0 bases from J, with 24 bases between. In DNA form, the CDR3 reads TGCAGCGTTGAAGCCCCATGGGTCCAGCGGACTCCGTACCAAGAGACCCAGTACTTC. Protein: CSVEAPWVQRTPYQETQYF.

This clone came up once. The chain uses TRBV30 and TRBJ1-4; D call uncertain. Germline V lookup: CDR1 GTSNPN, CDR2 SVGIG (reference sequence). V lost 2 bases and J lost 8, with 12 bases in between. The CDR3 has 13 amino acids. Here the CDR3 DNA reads TGTGCCTGGAGTACACTTTTATGGGAAAAACTGTTTTTT. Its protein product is CAWSTLLWEKLFF.

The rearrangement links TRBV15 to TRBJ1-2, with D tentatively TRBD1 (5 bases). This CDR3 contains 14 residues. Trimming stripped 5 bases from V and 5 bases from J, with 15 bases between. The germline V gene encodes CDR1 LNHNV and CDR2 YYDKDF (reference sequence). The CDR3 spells CATSATEEGYGYTF. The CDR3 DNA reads TGTGCCACCAGCGCCACCGAGGAGGGGTATGGCTACACCTTC.

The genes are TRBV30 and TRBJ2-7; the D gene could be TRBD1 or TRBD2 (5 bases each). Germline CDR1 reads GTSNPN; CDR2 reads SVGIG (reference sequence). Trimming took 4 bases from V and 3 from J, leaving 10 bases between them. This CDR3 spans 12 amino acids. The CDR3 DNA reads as TGTGCCTGGAATCGGGACGGCTACGAGCAGTACTTC. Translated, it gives CAWNRDGYEQYF.

In DNA form, the CDR3 reads TGCAGCGTTGAAACTACAGGGAGGGGGTCCTACAATGAGCAGTTCTTC. Its translation is CSVETTGRGSYNEQFF. The genes are TRBV29-1 and TRBJ2-1; D possibly corresponds to TRBD2 (7 bases). V lost 2 bases, J lost 1 base, and 15 bases lay in between. The CDR3 extends over 16 amino acids. Germline V lookup: CDR1 SQVTM, CDR2 ANQGSEA.

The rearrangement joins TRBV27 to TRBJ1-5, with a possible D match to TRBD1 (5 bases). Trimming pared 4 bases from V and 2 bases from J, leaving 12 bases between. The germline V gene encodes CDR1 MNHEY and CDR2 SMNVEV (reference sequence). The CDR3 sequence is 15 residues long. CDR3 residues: CASSSDIGGNQPQHF. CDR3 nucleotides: TGTGCCAGCAGTTCGGACATAGGCGGCAATCAGCCCCAGCATTTT.

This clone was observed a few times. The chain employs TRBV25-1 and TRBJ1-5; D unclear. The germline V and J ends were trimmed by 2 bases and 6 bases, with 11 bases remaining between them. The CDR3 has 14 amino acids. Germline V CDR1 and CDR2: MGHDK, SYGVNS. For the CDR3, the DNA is TGTGCCAGCAGTGAAGACGTCGGATTTCAGCCCCAGCATTTT. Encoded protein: CASSEDVGFQPQHF.

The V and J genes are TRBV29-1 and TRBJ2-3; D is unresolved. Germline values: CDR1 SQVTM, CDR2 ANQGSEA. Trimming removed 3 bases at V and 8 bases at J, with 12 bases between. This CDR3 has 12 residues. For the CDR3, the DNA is TGCAGCGTTGAGCCCTTCGGCCTTACGCAGTATTTT. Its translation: CSVEPFGLTQYF.

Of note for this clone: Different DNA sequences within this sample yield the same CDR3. The CDR3 DNA follows: TGCGCCAGCAGCCAAGATCGCCCTTACGAGCAGTACTTC. It specifies CASSQDRPYEQYF. The rearrangement uses TRBV4-1 and TRBJ2-7; D call uncertain. Germline V gene sequence: CDR1 MGHRA, CDR2 YSYEKL. V gave up 0 bases and J gave up 4 bases, with 7 bases separating them. The CDR3 covers 13 residues.